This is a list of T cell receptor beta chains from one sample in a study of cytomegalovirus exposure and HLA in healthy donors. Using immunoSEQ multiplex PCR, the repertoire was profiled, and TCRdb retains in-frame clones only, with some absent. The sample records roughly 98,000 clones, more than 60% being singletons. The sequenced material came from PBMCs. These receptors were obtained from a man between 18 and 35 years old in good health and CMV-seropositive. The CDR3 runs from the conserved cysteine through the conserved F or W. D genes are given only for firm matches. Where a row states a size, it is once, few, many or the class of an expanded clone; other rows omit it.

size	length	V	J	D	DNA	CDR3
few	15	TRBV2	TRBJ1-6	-	TGTGCCAGCAGTCCTCGGGACACCTTTAATTCCCCCCTCCACTTT	CASSPRDTFNSPLHF
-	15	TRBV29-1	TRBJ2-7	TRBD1	TGCAGCGTTGGTCAGGGGGCCTGGCAGGCCTACGAGCAGTACTTC	CSVGQGAWQAYEQYF
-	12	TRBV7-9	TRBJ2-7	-	TGTTCCAGCAGTCGCAGGGGAAACGAGCAGTACTTC	CSSSRRGNEQYF
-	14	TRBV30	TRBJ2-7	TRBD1	TGTGCCTGGCACCCGCAACAGGGGGCCTACGAGCAGTACTTC	CAWHPQQGAYEQYF
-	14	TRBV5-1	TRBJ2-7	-	TGCGCCAGCAGCGGGGGACAAGCCGCGAACGAGCAGTACTTC	CASSGGQAANEQYF
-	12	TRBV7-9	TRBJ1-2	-	TGTGCCAGCAGCTTCTTAGAGCATGGCTACACCTTC	CASSFLEHGYTF
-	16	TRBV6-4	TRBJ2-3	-	TGTGCCAGCAGTGGCCCTTGGAGGGGGCACACAGATACGCAGTATTTT	CASSGPWRGHTDTQYF
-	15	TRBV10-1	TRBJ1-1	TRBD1	TGCGCCAGCAGTGAGTCTACAGGGGGAGGGACTGAAGCTTTCTTT	CASSESTGGGTEAFF
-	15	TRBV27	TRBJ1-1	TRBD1	TGTGCCAGCAGTATACAGGGGGCAGGGGTTACTGAAGCTTTCTTT	CASSIQGAGVTEAFF
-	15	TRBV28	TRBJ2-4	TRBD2	TGTGCCAGCAGTTCTCACCTCGGGGGGTTGAACATTCAGTACTTC	CASSSHLGGLNIQYF
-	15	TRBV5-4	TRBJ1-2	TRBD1	TGTGCCAGCAGCCCCACCGGGACAGGGATGAGTGGCTACACCTTC	CASSPTGTGMSGYTF
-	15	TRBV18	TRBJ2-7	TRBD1	TGTGCCAGCTCACCCGACAGGGGAGGTGGATACGAGCAGTACTTC	CASSPDRGGGYEQYF
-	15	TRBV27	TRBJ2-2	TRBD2	TGTGCCAGCAGTTTAGCGGGGGTTGTCACCGGGGAGCTGTTTTTT	CASSLAGVVTGELFF
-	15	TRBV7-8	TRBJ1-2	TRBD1	TGTGCCAGCAGCTTAGCGACAGGGGGAGGGTATGGCTACACCTTC	CASSLATGGGYGYTF
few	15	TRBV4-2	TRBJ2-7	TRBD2	TGTGCCAGCAGCCAAGACGCAGCGGGGGTCTACGAGCAGTACTTC	CASSQDAAGVYEQYF
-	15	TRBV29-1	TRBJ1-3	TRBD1	TGCAGCGTTTGGGACAGGGGCCTCTCTGGAAACACCATATATTTT	CSVWDRGLSGNTIYF
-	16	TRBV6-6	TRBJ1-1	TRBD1	TGTGCCAGCAGTTACCCTATAGGACAGGGAAACACTGAAGCTTTCTTT	CASSYPIGQGNTEAFF
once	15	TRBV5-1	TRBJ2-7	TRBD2	TGCGCCAGCAGCCCCCGACTAGCTGGGTTGAACGAGCAGTACTTC	CASSPRLAGLNEQYF
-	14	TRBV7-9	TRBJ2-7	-	TGTGCCAGCAGCTTAGGGGGGGTATCCTACGAGCAGTACTTC	CASSLGGVSYEQYF
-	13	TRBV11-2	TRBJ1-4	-	TGTGCCAGCAGCTTAGGCGGCAATGAAAAACTGTTTTTT	CASSLGGNEKLFF
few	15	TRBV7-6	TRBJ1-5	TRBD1	TGTGCCAGCAGCTTGGGACAGGGGGCCAATCAGCCCCAGCATTTT	CASSLGQGANQPQHF
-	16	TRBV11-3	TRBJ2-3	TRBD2	TGTGCCAGCAGCCCGGGGACTAGCGGAAATACAGATACGCAGTATTTT	CASSPGTSGNTDTQYF
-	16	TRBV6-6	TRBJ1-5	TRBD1	TGTGCCAGCAGTGGCCAGGACAGGGGGGAATCTCAGCCCCAGCATTTT	CASSGQDRGESQPQHF
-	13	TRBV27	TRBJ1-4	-	TGTGCCAGCAGTACAGAGCGGAATGAAAAACTGTTTTTT	CASSTERNEKLFF
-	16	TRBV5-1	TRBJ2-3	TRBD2	TGCGCCAGCAGCGAAGAGCGGGGGGGTGGCGCAGATACGCAGTATTTT	CASSEERGGGADTQYF
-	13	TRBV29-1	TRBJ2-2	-	TGCAGCGGCGGGTCTGAGAACACCGGGGAGCTGTTTTTT	CSGGSENTGELFF
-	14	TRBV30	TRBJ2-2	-	TGTGCCTGGAGTGTACTAGTGAACACCGGGGAGCTGTTTTTT	CAWSVLVNTGELFF
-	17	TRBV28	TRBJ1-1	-	TGTGCCAGCACCTTCGCTTCGCGGGGGGGAAAAGGCACTGAAGCTTTCTTT	CASTFASRGGKGTEAFF
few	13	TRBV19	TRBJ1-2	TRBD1	TGTGCCAGTAGTTCAACAGGGGGAGATGGCTACACCTTC	CASSSTGGDGYTF
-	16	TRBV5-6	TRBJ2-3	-	TGTGCCAGCAGCTTGGTTGGGGGGTTAAGCACAGATACGCAGTATTTT	CASSLVGGLSTDTQYF
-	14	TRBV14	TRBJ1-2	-	TGTGCCAGCAGCCAAGGGGGGCACCCGTATGGCTACACCTTC	CASSQGGHPYGYTF
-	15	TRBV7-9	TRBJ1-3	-	TGTGCCAGCAGCTTTGACATCGGGGCTGGAAACACCATATATTTT	CASSFDIGAGNTIYF
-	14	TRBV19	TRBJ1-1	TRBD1	TGTGCCAGTAGTACCCGGGACAGGATAGCTGAAGCTTTCTTT	CASSTRDRIAEAFF
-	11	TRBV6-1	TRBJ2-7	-	TGTGCCAGCTATCATGATTACGAGCAGTACTTC	CASYHDYEQYF
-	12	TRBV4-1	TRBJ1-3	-	TGCGCCAGCAGCCAAGCGACAGGCCAAATATATTTT	CASSQATGQIYF
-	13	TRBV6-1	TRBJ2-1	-	TGTGCCAGCGGACAACAGGTGACGGGTGAGCAGTTCTTC	CASGQQVTGEQFF
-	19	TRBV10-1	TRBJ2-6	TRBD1	TGCGCCAGCACCGTCGATCCGGGACAGACAAGCTCTGGGGCCAACGTCCTGACTTTC	CASTVDPGQTSSGANVLTF
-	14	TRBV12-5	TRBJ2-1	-	TGTGCTAGTGGTTTGATTCCTCCGGGGAGTGAGCAGTTCTTC	CASGLIPPGSEQFF
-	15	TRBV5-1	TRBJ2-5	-	TGCGCCAGCAGCTTGGGCTTTATCGGCCAAGAGACCCAGTACTTC	CASSLGFIGQETQYF
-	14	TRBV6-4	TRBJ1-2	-	TGTGCCAGCAGCGGAGGCATGGGTAGCTCGGGCTACACCTTC	CASSGGMGSSGYTF
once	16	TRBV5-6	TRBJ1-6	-	TGTGCCAGCAGCTTCTCAAACCGTCAACTAAACTCACCCCTCCACTTT	CASSFSNRQLNSPLHF
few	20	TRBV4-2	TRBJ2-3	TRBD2	TGTGCCAGCAGCCAGCATACTCGCTTAACTAGCGGGGGGGCGGTAGATACGCAGTATTTT	CASSQHTRLTSGGAVDTQYF
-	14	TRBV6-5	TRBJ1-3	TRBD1	TGTGCCAGCAGGACCGGGACAGCCCGAAACACCATATATTTT	CASRTGTARNTIYF
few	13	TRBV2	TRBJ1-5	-	TGTGCCAGCAGTGGAACAGGGAATCAGCCCCAGCATTTT	CASSGTGNQPQHF
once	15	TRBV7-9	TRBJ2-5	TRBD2	TGTGCCAGCAGCTTAGCTTTAGCGGGGGGGGAGACCCAGTACTTC	CASSLALAGGETQYF
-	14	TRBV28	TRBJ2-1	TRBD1	TGTGCCAGCAGTGACAGGGCTTCTGCGAATGAGCAGTTCTTC	CASSDRASANEQFF
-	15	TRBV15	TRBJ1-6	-	TGTGCCACCAGCAGAGACGGACAGAATAATTCACCCCTCCACTTT	CATSRDGQNNSPLHF
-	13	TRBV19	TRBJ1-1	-	TGTGCCAGTAGTATTTTGCCCACAACTGAAGCTTTCTTT	CASSILPTTEAFF
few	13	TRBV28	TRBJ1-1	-	-	CASSLFGPGEAFF
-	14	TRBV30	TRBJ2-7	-	TGTGCCTGGACCGGGGGGCCCTGGACCCACGAGCAGTACTTC	CAWTGGPWTHEQYF
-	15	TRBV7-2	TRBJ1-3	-	TGTGCCAGCAGCTTATATGCGAGCTCTGGAAACACCATATATTTT	CASSLYASSGNTIYF
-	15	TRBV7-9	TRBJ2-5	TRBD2	TGTGCCAGCAGCTTAGCAGCGGGGGGGATAGAGACCCAGTACTTC	CASSLAAGGIETQYF
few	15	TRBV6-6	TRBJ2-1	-	TGTGCCAGCATCGAAGGGGATCCCTTTTACAATGAGCAGTTCTTC	CASIEGDPFYNEQFF